The rows below give T cell receptor beta chains drawn from one sample of a study of shared clonotypes between healthy human individuals. Profiling relied on immunoSEQ multiplex PCR, and the TCRdb table lists in-frame clones only, not all of them. There are some 1.5 million clones in the sample; approximately 96% occur only once, and 0.95% to 1.5% lies in the top ten. Sequences were obtained from naive CD4+ T cells sorted from blood. All receptors come from a young man in good health. Both conserved end residues are part of each CDR3. D genes are given only for firm matches. Clone size is shown for a subset of rows, as once, few, many or a class of expanded clone.

cdr3_length	clone_size	v_call	j_call	d_call	cdr3_nt	cdr3_aa
18	.	TRBV27	TRBJ2-6	TRBD1	TGTGCCAGCAGTCCCGGGACAGGGGCCTCCTCTGGGGCCAACGTCCTGACTTTC	CASSPGTGASSGANVLTF
13	.	TRBV5-4	TRBJ1-3	.	TGTGCCAGCAGCCCAACCCGAGGAAACACCATATATTTT	CASSPTRGNTIYF
15	.	TRBV6-1	TRBJ1-1	.	TGTGCCAGCAGTGAAGCCCTAGGGCGCCAGGCTGAAGCTTTCTTT	CASSEALGRQAEAFF
15	.	TRBV18	TRBJ2-7	TRBD2	TGTGCCAGCTCACTACCGGGACTAGCGGGCCACGAGCAGTACTTC	CASSLPGLAGHEQYF
15	.	TRBV5-6	TRBJ2-7	TRBD2	TGTGCCAGCAGCTTGGTTATAGCGGGAGGGGACGAGCAGTACTTC	CASSLVIAGGDEQYF
14	.	TRBV29-1	TRBJ2-6	.	TGCAGCGTCGACGACAGCTCTGGGGCCAACGTCCTGACTTTC	CSVDDSSGANVLTF
15	.	TRBV18	TRBJ2-7	TRBD2	TGTGCCAGCTCAGCAGGACTAGCGGAATCCTACGAGCAGTACTTC	CASSAGLAESYEQYF
14	.	TRBV28	TRBJ1-3	.	TGTGCCAGCAGCGTGACGGGCTCTGGAAACACCATATATTTT	CASSVTGSGNTIYF
16	.	TRBV23-1	TRBJ2-7	TRBD1	TGCGCCAGCAGTCAATGGCCCGGCACAGGGGGCCACGAGCAGTACTTC	CASSQWPGTGGHEQYF
13	.	TRBV5-1	TRBJ1-5	TRBD1	TGCGCCAGCAGCGAGACAGGGAACCAGCCCCAGCATTTT	CASSETGNQPQHF
18	.	TRBV9	TRBJ2-1	.	TGTGCCAGCAGCGTAGGATTGGATAGCGAGAGCTCCTACAATGAGCAGTTCTTC	CASSVGLDSESSYNEQFF
13	.	TRBV19	TRBJ2-7	.	TGTGCCAGCTCCGTGAGGGGCTCCTACGAGCAGTACTTC	CASSVRGSYEQYF
15	once	TRBV4-2	TRBJ2-1	TRBD2	TGTGCCAGCAGCCAGGAAGCGGGAGTCTTCAATGAGCAGTTCTTC	CASSQEAGVFNEQFF
16	once	TRBV7-2	TRBJ1-3	TRBD1	TGTGCCAGCAGCCTACGCCGAACGGGGACAGGCAACACCATATATTTT	CASSLRRTGTGNTIYF
15	once	TRBV19	TRBJ1-5	.	TGTGCCACCCTCGACAGGTACGACGGAAATCAGCCCCAGCATTTT	CATLDRYDGNQPQHF